This T cell receptor (beta chain) was sequenced during a study of T cells in Graves' hyperthyroidism and ophthalmopathy. Across 18 months, stable Graves' hyperthyroidism was marked by no progression to ophthalmopathy. Diagnosis of hyperthyroidism was new in patients aged 18 to 65, and its duration was under 2 months. Fresh peripheral blood, around 9.5 ml, yielded the PBMCs. This clonotype was counted many times. Amplification yielded TCR beta CDR3 regions, with RNA transcripts as the source. RT-PCR in the first round (using the HTBI primer set) targeted the TCR CDR3. TCRdb used MiXCR to reprocess the multiplex PCR reads, holding one entry per CDR3 protein. The sample includes some 350,000 distinct CDR3 sequences, about a fifth of them seen just once. The J segment lost 10 bases and the V segment lost 6 bases, leaving 7 bases of the junction unmatched. Germline V gene lookup returns CDR1 MDHEN and CDR2 SYDVKM. The CDR3 runs 13 residues.

The source of this sequence is a young woman with Graves' hyperthyroidism. The sequenced sample was blood. This chain connects TRBV28 to TRBJ2-5, with TRBD1 matching over 11 bases. The CDR3 is CASRQGTGGNQYF. CDR3 sequence (DNA): TGTGCCAGCAGGCAAGGGACAGGGGGAAACCAGTACTTC.